The sequence of this TCR beta chain was determined in a study of cytomegalovirus exposure and HLA in healthy donors. Study-wide points: Presence/absence analyses took donor sequencing depth as roughly uniform. Within the data, a cluster of highly shared sequence variants was likely a sequencing artifact. The HLA-A and HLA-B alleles of most subjects were reportedly predicted accurately from TCR beta sequences.

This CDR3 is built from 13 residues. The V gene end was trimmed by 8 bases and the J gene end by 1 base; junction bases not matched to a gene: 2. CDR1 LNHDA and CDR2 SQIVND come from the germline V gene (reference sequence). The PCR made use of 60 Vbeta and 13 Jbeta primers. Authors' data handling: Unique TCR beta chains numbered around 80 million in a later analysis, with roughly 9.9 million shared. Libraries were prepared by immunoSEQ multiplex PCR; TCRdb keeps only in-frame clonotypes and omits some of them. V and J calls and clone size are as listed in that table; D and trimming were resolved from the DNA. This sample has over 80,000 clones, with roughly 80% found just once. Points on this clone: Its antigen is unidentified.

This TCR came from a man between 25 and 39 years old in good health and CMV-seropositive. The chain carries TRBV19 and TRBJ1-5, with TRBD1 matching over 7 bases. The material sequenced was PBMCs. The CDR3 loop reads CASGTVSNQPQHF. The DNA of the CDR3 is TGTGCCAGTGGGACAGTCAGCAATCAGCCCCAGCATTTT.